The 18 T cell receptor beta chains below were found in one sample sequenced in a study of blood T cell repertoires in COVID-19. Assay: immunoSEQ multiplex PCR; the TCRdb copy retains only in-frame clones and omits some. This sample yields about 160,000 clones, of which approximately 80% are seen a single time; approximately 6% belongs to the top ten. The sample taken for sequencing was PBMCs or T cells enriched from blood (not recorded which). The origin of the receptors is a man aged 35 to 55 who had recovered from COVID-19.

The chain links TRBV4-1 to TRBJ2-5; 7 positions match TRBD1. This CDR3 is 15 amino acids long. Germline V gives CDR1 MGHRA, CDR2 YSYEKL. V dropped 4 bases and J dropped 1; count of bases not matched to a gene: 6. The CDR3 is CASSRQAGGQETQYF. The CDR3 DNA follows: TGCGCCAGCAGCCGACAAGCAGGGGGCCAAGAGACCCAGTACTTC.

The V call is TRBV3-1 (or the pseudogene TRBV3-2), the J call TRBJ2-3; D is possibly TRBD2 (6 bases). From germline, CDR1 is LGHDT and CDR2 YNNKEL (reference sequence). Deletions cut 8 bases from V and 3 bases from J, with 15 bases between. CDR3 length: 14 amino acids. CDR3 region: CASAGLLGTDTQYF. The CDR3 coding sequence is TGTGCCAGCGCTGGACTATTGGGGACAGATACGCAGTATTTT.

Many counts were recorded for this clone. The chain is built from TRBV6-5 and TRBJ1-6; D is undetermined. Germline CDR1 MNHEY, CDR2 SVGAGI. V dropped 2 bases and J dropped 9 bases, with 8 bases sitting between them. The CDR3 is 13 amino acids. The CDR3 loop is CASSYVAASPLHF. The CDR3 DNA reads TGTGCCAGCAGTTACGTAGCAGCTTCACCCCTCCACTTT.

This sequence joins TRBV7-8 and TRBJ2-5; tentative D call: TRBD2 (5 bases). With 0 bases removed from V and 3 bases from J, the gap between germline ends came to 11 bases. This CDR3 comprises 15 residues. Germline CDR1 reads SGHVS; CDR2 reads FQNEAQ. The CDR3 here is CASSLAGVREETQYF. CDR3 in DNA: TGTGCCAGCAGCTTAGCGGGAGTCCGAGAAGAGACCCAGTACTTC.

V usage is TRBV11-2 and J usage is TRBJ1-1; no clear D. CDR3 length: 13 residues. Between the trimmed V and J ends, which lost 1 base and 1 base, there was a span of 4 bases. The germline CDR1 and CDR2 sequences are SGHAT and FQNNGV. CDR3 sequence: CASSLAGNTEAFF. Written as DNA, the CDR3 is TGTGCCAGCAGCTTAGCGGGGAACACTGAAGCTTTCTTT.

V is TRBV9 and J is TRBJ2-2; no definite D call. Looked up from germline, CDR1 is SGDLS and CDR2 is YYNGEE. Trimming pared 4 bases from V and 9 bases from J, leaving 10 bases between. The length of the CDR3 is 12 residues. CDR3 amino acids: CASSIRERELFF. In DNA, the CDR3 is TGTGCCAGCAGCATCCGCGAGCGGGAGCTGTTTTTT.

This chain joins TRBV10-3 and TRBJ1-3; 7 nucleotides agree with TRBD1. Germline assignment: CDR1 ENHRY and CDR2 SYGVKD. The CDR3 contains 14 residues. The trim removed 6 bases at V and 2 bases at J, leaving 4 bases unmatched. Here the CDR3 reads CAIREGAPGNTIYF. CDR3 sequence (DNA): TGTGCCATCAGGGAGGGGGCGCCTGGAAACACCATATATTTT.

This clone was seen only once. This chain joins TRBV27 and TRBJ1-1; 8 bases line up with TRBD1. Trimming removed 7 bases from V and 5 bases from J; junction bases left unmatched: 15. The length of the CDR3 is 16 residues. CDR1 is MNHEY and CDR2 is SMNVEV in the germline V gene (reference sequence). The CDR3 DNA is TGTGCCAGCACCACCCTCGCACCCGGACAGGGAACTGAAGCTTTCTTT. As protein: CASTTLAPGQGTEAFF.

The chain couples TRBV5-1 to TRBJ2-7; D perhaps matches TRBD1 (6 bases). This CDR3 region has 14 residues. V dropped 5 bases and J dropped 0 bases, with 12 bases sitting between them. Germline loops: CDR1 SGHRS, CDR2 YFSETQ. The DNA for the CDR3 is TGCGCCAGCAGTCCGACGACAGGCTCCTACGAGCAGTACTTC. Translated, it gives CASSPTTGSYEQYF.

This clone showed up just once. The chain links TRBV2 to TRBJ2-5; TRBD2 might be the D (5 bases). V dropped 8 bases and J dropped 2 bases, with 12 bases sitting between them. This CDR3 is 13 amino acids long. The germline V gene encodes CDR1 SNHLY and CDR2 FYNNEI. Written as DNA, the CDR3 is TGTGCCAGCTCGGACGGACTTCAAGAGACCCAGTACTTC. Residues: CASSDGLQETQYF.

The J gene is TRBJ1-1, the V gene TRBV18; TRBD1 might be the D (5 bases). The CDR3 totals 15 residues. Trimming shortened V by 3 bases and J by 0 bases, and 11 bases separated the two germline ends. CDR1 KGHSH and CDR2 LQKENI come from the germline V gene. Written as DNA, the CDR3 is TGTGCCAGCTCACCTTCCGGGGGGATGAACACTGAAGCTTTCTTT. This codes for CASSPSGGMNTEAFF. The full variable domain, with the rest looked up from reference TRBV18 and TRBJ1-1, is NAGVMQNPRHLVRRRGQEARLRCSPMKGHSHVYWYRQLPEEGLKFMVYLQKENIIDESGMPKERFSAEFPKEGPSILRIQQVVRGDSAAYFCASSPSGGMNTEAFFGQGTRLTVV.

Concerning this clone: The identical CDR3 is also encoded by other nucleotide sequences in the sample. The chain is built from TRBV6-5 and TRBJ1-3, with D perhaps TRBD1 (5 bases). Germline CDR1 and CDR2: MNHEY and SVGAGI. The CDR3 spans 14 residues. Deletions cut 5 bases from V and 1 base from J, with 9 bases between. The CDR3 reads CASSQGSSGNTIYF. The CDR3 coding sequence is TGTGCCAGCAGTCAGGGTTCGTCTGGAAACACCATATATTTT.

The CDR3 loop reads CASSLDRPPLHF. CDR3 in DNA: TGTGCCAGCAGCTTGGACAGGCCACCCCTCCACTTT. The chain couples TRBV7-2 to TRBJ1-6; TRBD1 matches 7 bases. The CDR3 spans 12 residues. The V and J ends lost 3 bases and 11 bases, in that order; junction bases with no gene match: 1. Germline V gene lookup returns CDR1 SGHTA and CDR2 FQGNSA.

The table lists this clone with a few counts. Other DNA sequences in the sample encode the same CDR3. The chain couples TRBV7-3 to TRBJ2-3, with TRBD2 matching over 9 bases. V dropped 2 bases and J dropped 0; count of bases not matched to a gene: 0. Per germline, CDR1 SGHTA and CDR2 FQGTGA. The CDR3 contains 15 residues. CDR3 sequence reads: CASSLLAGSTDTQYF. In DNA form, the CDR3 reads TGTGCCAGCAGCTTACTAGCGGGGAGCACAGATACGCAGTATTTT.

The chain links TRBV5-8 to TRBJ1-1; D gene ambiguous. CDR3 length: 9 residues. Germline V gene lookup returns CDR1 SGHTS and CDR2 YDEGEE. Trimming cost V 2 bases and J 9 bases, with 2 bases left between them. CDR3 region: CASSFKAFF. CDR3 coding DNA: TGTGCCAGCAGCTTTAAAGCTTTCTTT.

The chain has TRBV3-1 (or the pseudogene TRBV3-2) and TRBJ1-4, with D unresolved. CDR3 length: 15 residues. Trimming removed 0 bases from V and 4 bases from J, with 9 bases in between. Looked up from germline, CDR1 is LGHDT and CDR2 is YNNKEL (reference sequence). The CDR3 sequence: CASSQDEGHNEKLFF. The CDR3 DNA follows: TGTGCCAGCAGCCAAGATGAGGGTCATAATGAAAAACTGTTTTTT.

This clone appeared once. This chain joins TRBV10-3 and TRBJ1-3; D ambiguous. The V gene's germline CDR1 is ENHRY and CDR2 SYGVKD. V was cut by 0 bases and J by 0 bases, with 12 bases left in between. This CDR3 region has 17 residues. The CDR3, as DNA: TGTGCCATCAGTGAGTCGAACCGCGCCATCTCTGGAAACACCATATATTTT. This sequence encodes CAISESNRAISGNTIYF.

The chain carries TRBV14 and TRBJ2-3; 7 bases are shared with TRBD2. After removal of 5 bases from V and 10 bases from J, the junction contained 9 bases not matched to a gene. The CDR3 spans 13 residues. Germline-derived CDR1 and CDR2 are SGHDN and FVKESK. Here the CDR3 DNA reads TGTGCCAGCAGCTCGGGACTATTCAGCGCGCAGTATTTT. Its translation is CASSSGLFSAQYF.